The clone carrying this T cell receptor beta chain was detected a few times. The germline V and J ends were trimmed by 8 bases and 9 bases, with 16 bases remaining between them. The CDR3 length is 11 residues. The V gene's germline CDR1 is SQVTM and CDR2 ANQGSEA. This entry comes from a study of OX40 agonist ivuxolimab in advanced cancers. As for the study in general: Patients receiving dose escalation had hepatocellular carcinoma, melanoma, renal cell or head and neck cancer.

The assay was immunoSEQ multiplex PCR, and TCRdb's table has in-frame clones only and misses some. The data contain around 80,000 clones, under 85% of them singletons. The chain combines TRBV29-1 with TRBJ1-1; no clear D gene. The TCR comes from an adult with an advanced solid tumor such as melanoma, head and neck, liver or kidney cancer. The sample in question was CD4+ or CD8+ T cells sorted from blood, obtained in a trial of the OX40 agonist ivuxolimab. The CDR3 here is CSTEKVGQAFF. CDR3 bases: TGCAGCACAGAAAAGGTAGGACAAGCTTTCTTT.